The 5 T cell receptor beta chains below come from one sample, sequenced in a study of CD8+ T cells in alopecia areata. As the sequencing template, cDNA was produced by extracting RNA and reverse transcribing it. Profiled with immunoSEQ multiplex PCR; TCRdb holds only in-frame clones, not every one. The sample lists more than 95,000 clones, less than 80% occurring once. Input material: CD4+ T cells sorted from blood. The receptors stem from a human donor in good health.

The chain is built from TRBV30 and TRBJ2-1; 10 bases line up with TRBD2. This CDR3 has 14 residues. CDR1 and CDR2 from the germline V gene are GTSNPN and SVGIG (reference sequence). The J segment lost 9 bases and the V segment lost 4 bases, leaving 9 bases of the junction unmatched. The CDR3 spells CAWKASGGAVEQFF. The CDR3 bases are TGTGCCTGGAAAGCCAGCGGGGGGGCGGTTGAGCAGTTCTTC.

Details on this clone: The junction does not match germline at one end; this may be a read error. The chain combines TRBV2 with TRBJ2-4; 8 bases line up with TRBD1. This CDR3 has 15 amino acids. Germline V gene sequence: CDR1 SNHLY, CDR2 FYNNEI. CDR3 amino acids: CASRGQGIAKSIQYF. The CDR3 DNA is TGTGCCAGCAGAGGACAGGGCATAGCCAAAAGCATTCAGTACTTC.

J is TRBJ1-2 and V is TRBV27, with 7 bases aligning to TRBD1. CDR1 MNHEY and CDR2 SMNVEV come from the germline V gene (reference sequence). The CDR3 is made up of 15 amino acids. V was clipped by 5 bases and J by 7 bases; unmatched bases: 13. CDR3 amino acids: CASSLSGQVPSGYTF. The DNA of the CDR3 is TGTGCCAGCAGTCTTAGCGGACAGGTTCCCTCTGGCTACACCTTC.

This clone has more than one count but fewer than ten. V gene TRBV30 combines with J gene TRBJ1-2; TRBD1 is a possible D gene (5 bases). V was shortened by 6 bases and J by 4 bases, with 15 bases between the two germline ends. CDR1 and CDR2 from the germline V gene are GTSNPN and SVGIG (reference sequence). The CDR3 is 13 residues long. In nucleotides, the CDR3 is TGTGCCTGCCAGGGCCAGGGACTCTATGGCTACACCTTC. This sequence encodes CACQGQGLYGYTF.

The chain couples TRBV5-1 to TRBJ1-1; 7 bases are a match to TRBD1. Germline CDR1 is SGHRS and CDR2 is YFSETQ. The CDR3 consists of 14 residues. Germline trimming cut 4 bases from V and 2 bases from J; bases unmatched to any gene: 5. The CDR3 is CASSASGGNTEAFF. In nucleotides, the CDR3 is TGCGCCAGCAGCGCCTCAGGGGGAAACACTGAAGCTTTCTTT.